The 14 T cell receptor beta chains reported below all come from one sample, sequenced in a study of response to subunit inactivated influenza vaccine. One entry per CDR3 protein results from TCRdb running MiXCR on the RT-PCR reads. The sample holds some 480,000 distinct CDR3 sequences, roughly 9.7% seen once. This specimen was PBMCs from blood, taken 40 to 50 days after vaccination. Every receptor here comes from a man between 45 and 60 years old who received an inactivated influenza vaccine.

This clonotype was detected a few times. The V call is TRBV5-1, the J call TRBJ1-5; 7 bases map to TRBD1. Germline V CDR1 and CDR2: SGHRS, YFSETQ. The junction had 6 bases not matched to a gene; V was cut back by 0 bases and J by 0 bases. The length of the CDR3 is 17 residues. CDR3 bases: TGCGCCAGCAGCTTGGACCCAGGGGGTGATAGCAATCAGCCCCAGCATTTT. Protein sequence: CASSLDPGGDSNQPQHF.

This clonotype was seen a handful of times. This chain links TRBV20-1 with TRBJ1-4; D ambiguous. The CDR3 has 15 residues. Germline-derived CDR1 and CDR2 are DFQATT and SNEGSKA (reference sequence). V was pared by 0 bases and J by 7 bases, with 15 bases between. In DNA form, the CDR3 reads TGCAGTGCTAGAGATCTAAAGGACTGGGCTGAAAAACTGTTTTTT. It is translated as CSARDLKDWAEKLFF.

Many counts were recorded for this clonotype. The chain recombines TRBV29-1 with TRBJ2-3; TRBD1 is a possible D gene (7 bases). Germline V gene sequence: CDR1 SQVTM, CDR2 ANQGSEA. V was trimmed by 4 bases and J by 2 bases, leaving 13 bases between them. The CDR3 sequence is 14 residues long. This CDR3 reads CSVGRGPATDTQYF. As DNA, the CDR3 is TGCAGCGTTGGGAGGGGGCCGGCCACAGATACGCAGTATTTT.

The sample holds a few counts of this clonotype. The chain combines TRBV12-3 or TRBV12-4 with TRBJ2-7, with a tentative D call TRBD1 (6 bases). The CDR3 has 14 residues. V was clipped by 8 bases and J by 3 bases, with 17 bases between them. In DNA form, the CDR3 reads TGTGCCAGCGGACCCTCGGGACACTTCTACGAGCAGTACTTC. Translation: CASGPSGHFYEQYF.

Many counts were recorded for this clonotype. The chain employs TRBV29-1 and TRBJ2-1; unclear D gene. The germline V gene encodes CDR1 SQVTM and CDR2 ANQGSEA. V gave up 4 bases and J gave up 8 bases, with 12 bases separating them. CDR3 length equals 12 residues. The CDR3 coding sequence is TGCAGCGTTGCACCGCGAGCCGATGAGCAGTTCTTC. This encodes CSVAPRADEQFF.

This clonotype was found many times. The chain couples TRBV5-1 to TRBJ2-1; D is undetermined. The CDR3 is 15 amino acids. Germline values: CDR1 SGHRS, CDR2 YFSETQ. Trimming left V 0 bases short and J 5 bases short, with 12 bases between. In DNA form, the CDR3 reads TGCGCCAGCAGCTTGGGACACGGACGAGACAATGAGCAGTTCTTC. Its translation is CASSLGHGRDNEQFF.

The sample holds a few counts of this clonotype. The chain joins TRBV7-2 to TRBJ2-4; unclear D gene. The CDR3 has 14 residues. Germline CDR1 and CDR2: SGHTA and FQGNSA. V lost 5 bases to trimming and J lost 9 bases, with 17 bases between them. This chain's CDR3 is CASSNPSWAPIQYF. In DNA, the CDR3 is TGTGCCAGCAGCAACCCCTCATGGGCCCCCATTCAGTACTTC.

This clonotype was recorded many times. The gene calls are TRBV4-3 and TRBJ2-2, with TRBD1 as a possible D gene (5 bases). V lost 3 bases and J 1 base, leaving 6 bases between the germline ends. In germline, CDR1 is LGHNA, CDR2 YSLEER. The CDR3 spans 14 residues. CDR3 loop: CASSHDRNTGELFF. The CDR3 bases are TGCGCCAGCAGCCATGACAGGAACACCGGGGAGCTGTTTTTT.

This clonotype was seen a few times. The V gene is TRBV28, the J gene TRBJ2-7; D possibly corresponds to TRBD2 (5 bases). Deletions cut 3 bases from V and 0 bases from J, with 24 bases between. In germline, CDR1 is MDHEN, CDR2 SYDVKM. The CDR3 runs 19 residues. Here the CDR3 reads CASSLSPTWRHYGSYEQYF. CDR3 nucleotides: TGTGCCAGCAGTTTGTCCCCCACGTGGAGGCACTACGGCTCCTACGAGCAGTACTTC.

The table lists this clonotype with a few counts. CDR3 in DNA: TGCAGTGCTAGAAGCCTCTCCGGGACACTTGCGAACACCGGGGAGCTGTTTTTT. Encoded protein: CSARSLSGTLANTGELFF. V gene TRBV20-1 combines with J gene TRBJ2-2; D might be TRBD1 (6 bases). This CDR3 comprises 18 residues. Trimming cost V 2 bases and J 0 bases, with 19 bases left between them. Germline loops: CDR1 DFQATT, CDR2 SNEGSKA (reference sequence).

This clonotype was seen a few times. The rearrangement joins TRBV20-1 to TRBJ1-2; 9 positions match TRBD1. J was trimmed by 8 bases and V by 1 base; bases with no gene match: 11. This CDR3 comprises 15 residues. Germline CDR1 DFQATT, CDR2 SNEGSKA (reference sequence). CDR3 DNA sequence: TGCAGTGCTAGAGTTGAGGACAGGGGAAATTGGGGCTACACCTTC. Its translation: CSARVEDRGNWGYTF.

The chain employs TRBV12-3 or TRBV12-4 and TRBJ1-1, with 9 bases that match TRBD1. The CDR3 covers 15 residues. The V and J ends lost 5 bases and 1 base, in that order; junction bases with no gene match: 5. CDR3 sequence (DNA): TGTGCCAGCAGTCATACAGGGGGCGCGAACACTGAAGCTTTCTTT. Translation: CASSHTGGANTEAFF.

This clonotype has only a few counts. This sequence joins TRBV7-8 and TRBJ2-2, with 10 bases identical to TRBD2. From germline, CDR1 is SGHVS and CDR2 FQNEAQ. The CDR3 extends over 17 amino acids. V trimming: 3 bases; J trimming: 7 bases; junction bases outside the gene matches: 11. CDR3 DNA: TGTGCCAGCAGCTTGGGGCTAGCGGGAGAACGGGTCGGGGAGCTGTTTTTT. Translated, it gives CASSLGLAGERVGELFF.

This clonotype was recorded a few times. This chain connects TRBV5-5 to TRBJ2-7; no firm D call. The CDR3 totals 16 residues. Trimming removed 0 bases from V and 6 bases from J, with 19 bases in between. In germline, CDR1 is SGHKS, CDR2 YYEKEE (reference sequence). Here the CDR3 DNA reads TGTGCCAGCAGCTTGGAGTTCTGGGCAGGCCACCGCGAGCAGTACTTC. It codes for CASSLEFWAGHREQYF.